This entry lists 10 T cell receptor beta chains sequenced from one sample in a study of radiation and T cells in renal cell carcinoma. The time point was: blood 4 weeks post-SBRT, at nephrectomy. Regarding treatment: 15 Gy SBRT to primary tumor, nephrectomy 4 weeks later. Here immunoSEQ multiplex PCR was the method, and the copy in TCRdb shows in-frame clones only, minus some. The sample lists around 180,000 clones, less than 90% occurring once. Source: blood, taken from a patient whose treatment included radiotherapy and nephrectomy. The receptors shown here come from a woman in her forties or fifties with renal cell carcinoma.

CDR3 residues: CASSLLKKETQYF. The CDR3, as DNA: TGTGCCAGCAGCTTATTGAAAAAAGAGACCCAGTACTTC. This chain links TRBV7-3 with TRBJ2-5; no reliable D call. CDR3 length: 13 residues. Trimming took 2 bases from V and 3 from J, leaving 7 bases between them. CDR1 and CDR2 from the germline V gene are SGHTA and FQGTGA.

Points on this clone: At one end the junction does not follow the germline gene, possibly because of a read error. CDR3 region: CASSLGVGAGANVLTF. The CDR3 DNA reads TGTGCTAGCAGCTTAGGTGTGGGGGCTGGGGCCAACGTCCTGACTTTC. The J gene is TRBJ2-6, the V gene TRBV7-7; either TRBD1 or TRBD2 may supply D (5 bases each). Germline CDR1 is SSHAT and CDR2 is FNYEAQ (reference sequence). The CDR3 sequence is 16 residues long.

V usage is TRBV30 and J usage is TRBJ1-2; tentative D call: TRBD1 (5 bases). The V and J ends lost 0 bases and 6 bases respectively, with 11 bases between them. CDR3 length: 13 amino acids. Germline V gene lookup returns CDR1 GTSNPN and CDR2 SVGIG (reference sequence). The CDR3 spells CAWSVLQGHGYTF. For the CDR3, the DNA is TGTGCCTGGAGTGTACTGCAGGGCCATGGCTACACCTTC.

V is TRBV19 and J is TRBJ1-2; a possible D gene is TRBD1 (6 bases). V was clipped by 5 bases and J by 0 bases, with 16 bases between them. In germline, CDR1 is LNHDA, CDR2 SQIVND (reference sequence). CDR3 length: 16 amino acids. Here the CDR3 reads CASSPFPGQANYGYTF. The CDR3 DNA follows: TGTGCCAGTAGTCCTTTCCCGGGACAAGCTAACTATGGCTACACCTTC.

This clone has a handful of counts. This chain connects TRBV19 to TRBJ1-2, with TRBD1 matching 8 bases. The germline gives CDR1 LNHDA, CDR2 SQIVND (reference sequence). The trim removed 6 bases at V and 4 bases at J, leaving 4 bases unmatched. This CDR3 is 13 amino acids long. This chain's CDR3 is CASSIQGGYGYTF. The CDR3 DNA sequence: TGTGCCAGTAGCATACAGGGGGGCTATGGCTACACCTTC. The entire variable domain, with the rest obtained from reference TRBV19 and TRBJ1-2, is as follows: DGGITQSPKYLFRKEGQNVTLSCEQNLNHDAMYWYRQDPGQGLRLIYYSQIVNDFQKGDIAEGYSVSREKKESFPLTVTSAQKNPTAFYLCASSIQGGYGYTFGSGTRLTVV.

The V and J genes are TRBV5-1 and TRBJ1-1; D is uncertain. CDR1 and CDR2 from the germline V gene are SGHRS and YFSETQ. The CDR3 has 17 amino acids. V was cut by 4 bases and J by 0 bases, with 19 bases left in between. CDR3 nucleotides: TGCGCCAGCAGCCTCAGTCCCTCCGGGAGCTTGAACACTGAAGCTTTCTTT. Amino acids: CASSLSPSGSLNTEAFF.

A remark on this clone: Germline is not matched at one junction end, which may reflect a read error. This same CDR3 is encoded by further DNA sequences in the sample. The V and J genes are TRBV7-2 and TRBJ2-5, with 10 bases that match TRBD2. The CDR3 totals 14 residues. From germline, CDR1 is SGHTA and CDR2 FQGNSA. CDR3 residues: CASSLAGVGETQYF. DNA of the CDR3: TGTGCCAGCAGCCTAGCGGGGGTCGGAGAGACCCAGTACTTC.

The CDR3 nucleotides are TGTGCTAGTGGTTTCGGGGGGTACGAGCAGTACTTC. Amino acids: CASGFGGYEQYF. This rearrangement joins TRBV12-5 to TRBJ2-7; 7 bases fit TRBD2. Germline CDR1 and CDR2: LGHNT and FRNRAP. The CDR3 loop spans 12 amino acids. V gave up 3 bases and J gave up 4 bases; unmatched junction bases: 0.

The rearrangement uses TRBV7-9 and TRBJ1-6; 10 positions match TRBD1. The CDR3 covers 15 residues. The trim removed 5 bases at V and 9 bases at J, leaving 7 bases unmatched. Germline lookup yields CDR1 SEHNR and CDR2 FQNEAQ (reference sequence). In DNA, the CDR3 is TGTGCCAGCAGCCCGGGGACAGGGGAGAGTTCACCCCTCCACTTT. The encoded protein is CASSPGTGESSPLHF. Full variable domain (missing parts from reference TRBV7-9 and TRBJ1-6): DTGVSQNPRHKITKRGQNVTFRCDPISEHNRLYWYRQTLGQGPEFLTYFQNEAQLEKSRLLSDRFSAERPKGSFSTLEIQRTEQGDSAMYLCASSPGTGESSPLHFGNGTRLTVT.

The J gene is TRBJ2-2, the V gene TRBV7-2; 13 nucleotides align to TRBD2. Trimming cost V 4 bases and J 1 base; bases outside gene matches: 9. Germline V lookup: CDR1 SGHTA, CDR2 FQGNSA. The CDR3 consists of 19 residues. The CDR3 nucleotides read TGTGCCAGCAGCTCCCCCAGGACTAGCGGGGGCCTGAACACCGGGGAGCTGTTTTTT. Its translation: CASSSPRTSGGLNTGELFF.